This T cell receptor (beta chain) emerged from a study of T cells in Graves' hyperthyroidism and ophthalmopathy. With respect to this clonotype: A much larger clone sits a single nucleotide away, making a read error possible.

It was RNA transcripts that yielded the amplified TCR beta CDR3 regions. First-round RT-PCR with HTBI primers amplified the TCR CDR3 region. One entry per CDR3 protein, called by TCRdb with MiXCR from the multiplex PCR reads. The sample includes nearly 600,000 distinct CDR3 sequences, 14% of them seen just once. The CDR3 length is 14 residues. The germline CDR1 and CDR2 sequences are MNHEY and SVGAGI. Newly diagnosed hyperthyroidism, duration under 2 months, in patients aged 18 to 65. Lactation, pregnancy, other autoimmune disease or uncontrolled infection led to exclusion of patients. Diagnoses rested on clinical symptoms, serum thyroxine and TRAb, thyroid ultrasound and orbital computed tomography. The sample, blood from the first hyperthyroidism diagnosis, precedes any ophthalmopathy symptoms.

This chain joins TRBV6-5 and TRBJ2-5; D might be TRBD2 (5 bases). Sequencing used blood. This clonotype was obtained from a woman in her 30s with Graves' hyperthyroidism that later progressed to Graves' ophthalmopathy. The CDR3 sequence: CASSYERVQEPQYF. In nucleotides, the CDR3 is TGTGCCAGCAGTTACGAGAGGGTCCAAGAGCCCCAGTACTTC.